This TCR beta chain emerged from a study of Ad26.COV2.S vaccination and SARS-CoV-2 variants. Sample treatment: about 20 received Ad26.COV2.S at low or high dose, single or two shots; several received placebo; per-sample allocation not given. Following the first vaccine or placebo injection, samples were taken on day 63. Sequencing used immunoSEQ multiplex PCR; TCRdb keeps in-frame clones, though not all of them. The table shows approximately 350,000 clones, with 83% occurring only once. V gave up 5 bases and J gave up 6 bases, with 14 bases separating them. The germline V gene has CDR1 GTSNPN and CDR2 SVGIG (reference sequence). CDR3 length equals 13 residues.

The chain employs TRBV30 and TRBJ2-1; possible D gene TRBD2, 6 bases. The clonotype originates from a person aged 18-60 years who received the Ad26.COV2.S COVID-19 vaccine or a placebo. The starting material was peripheral blood, obtained in a trial of Ad26.COV2.S vaccine versus placebo. For the CDR3, the DNA is TGTGCCTGGGCTTTAACTAGCCGCAATGAGCAGTTCTTC. This translates into CAWALTSRNEQFF.